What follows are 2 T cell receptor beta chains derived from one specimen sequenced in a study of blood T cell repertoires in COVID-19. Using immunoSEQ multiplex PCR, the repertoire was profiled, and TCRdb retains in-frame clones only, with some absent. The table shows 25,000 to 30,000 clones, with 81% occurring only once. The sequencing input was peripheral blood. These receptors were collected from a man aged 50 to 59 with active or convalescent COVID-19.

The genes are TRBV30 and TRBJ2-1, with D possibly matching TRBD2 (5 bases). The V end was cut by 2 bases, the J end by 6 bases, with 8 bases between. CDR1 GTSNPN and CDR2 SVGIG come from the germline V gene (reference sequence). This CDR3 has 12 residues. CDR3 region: CAWSPGINEQFF. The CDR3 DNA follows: TGTGCCTGGAGTCCGGGGATCAATGAGCAGTTCTTC.

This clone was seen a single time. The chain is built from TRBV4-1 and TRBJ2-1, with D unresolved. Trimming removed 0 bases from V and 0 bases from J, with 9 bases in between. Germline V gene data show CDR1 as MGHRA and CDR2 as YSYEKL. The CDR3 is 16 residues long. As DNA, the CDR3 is TGCGCCAGCAGCCAAGATGCGGCTCCCTCCTACAATGAGCAGTTCTTC. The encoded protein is CASSQDAAPSYNEQFF.